This is a list of T cell receptor beta chains from one sample in a study of control samples from healthy donors and cancer patients. Sequenced by immunoSEQ multiplex PCR; TCRdb stores in-frame clones only, minus some. The sample consists of under 150,000 clones, roughly 89% of them appearing once. Sequencing was performed on blood. Receptors originate from a young man in good health. Both conserved end residues are trimmed from each CDR3. Each record gives: V gene, D gene, CDR3 length, J gene, CDR3 protein. A D gene is named only where the DNA matches it firmly.

v_gene: TRBV3-1/TRBV3-2
d_gene: -
len: 9
j_gene: TRBJ1-5
CDR3aa: ASGWDQPQH

v_gene: TRBV19
d_gene: -
len: 12
j_gene: TRBJ1-5
CDR3aa: ASSIEANNQPQH

v_gene: TRBV7-6
d_gene: -
len: 12
j_gene: TRBJ2-5
CDR3aa: ASSLASLGETQY

v_gene: TRBV7-3
d_gene: -
len: 12
j_gene: TRBJ2-5
CDR3aa: ASSLLGTVGTQY

v_gene: TRBV4-3
d_gene: -
len: 14
j_gene: TRBJ2-1
CDR3aa: ASSQDLATKNNEQF

v_gene: TRBV24-1
d_gene: TRBD1
len: 12
j_gene: TRBJ1-2
CDR3aa: ATRGTGEDYGYT

v_gene: TRBV6-2/TRBV6-3
d_gene: TRBD1
len: 12
j_gene: TRBJ2-7
CDR3aa: ASIPRGQGNEQY

v_gene: TRBV2
d_gene: -
len: 13
j_gene: TRBJ1-4
CDR3aa: ASSETERGGAKLF

v_gene: TRBV7-3
d_gene: -
len: 13
j_gene: TRBJ2-6
CDR3aa: ASSFVRTGANVLT

v_gene: TRBV25-1
d_gene: -
len: 11
j_gene: TRBJ1-5
CDR3aa: ASSSREYQPQH

v_gene: TRBV2
d_gene: -
len: 13
j_gene: TRBJ2-7
CDR3aa: ATATGGSLSYEQY

v_gene: TRBV9
d_gene: TRBD1
len: 13
j_gene: TRBJ2-2
CDR3aa: ASSFRDRGTGELF

v_gene: TRBV24-1
d_gene: TRBD2
len: 11
j_gene: TRBJ2-5
CDR3aa: ATSDPGRGTQY

v_gene: TRBV24-1
d_gene: -
len: 12
j_gene: TRBJ2-3
CDR3aa: ATFDGASTDTQY

v_gene: TRBV6-2/TRBV6-3
d_gene: TRBD1
len: 13
j_gene: TRBJ1-2
CDR3aa: ASSYQTGQNYGYT

v_gene: TRBV11-3
d_gene: -
len: 11
j_gene: TRBJ2-7
CDR3aa: ASSLSGSYEQY

v_gene: TRBV29-1
d_gene: TRBD2
len: 10
j_gene: TRBJ2-5
CDR3aa: SAGRGGETQY

v_gene: TRBV7-2
d_gene: TRBD1
len: 13
j_gene: TRBJ2-3
CDR3aa: ASSLYGQGTDTQY

v_gene: TRBV11-2
d_gene: TRBD1
len: 12
j_gene: TRBJ2-1
CDR3aa: ASSLVLQGDEQF

v_gene: TRBV27
d_gene: -
len: 13
j_gene: TRBJ2-7
CDR3aa: ASSLYSGNSYEQY

v_gene: TRBV7-9
d_gene: TRBD2
len: 15
j_gene: TRBJ2-3
CDR3aa: ASRPGYTSGARYTQY

v_gene: TRBV9
d_gene: -
len: 12
j_gene: TRBJ1-5
CDR3aa: ASSRTGVNQPQH

v_gene: TRBV29-1
d_gene: -
len: 10
j_gene: TRBJ2-5
CDR3aa: RVDGGGETQY

v_gene: TRBV14
d_gene: -
len: 17
j_gene: TRBJ1-6
CDR3aa: ASSQDLFLVPFGPSPLH

v_gene: TRBV19
d_gene: -
len: 11
j_gene: TRBJ1-2
CDR3aa: ASSINRSYGYT

v_gene: TRBV4-2
d_gene: -
len: 15
j_gene: TRBJ2-5
CDR3aa: ASSQRLGTAVLETQY

v_gene: TRBV5-1
d_gene: TRBD1
len: 10
j_gene: TRBJ1-2
CDR3aa: ASSYDRGGYT

v_gene: TRBV4-1
d_gene: -
len: 11
j_gene: TRBJ2-7
CDR3aa: ASSFQQGYEQY

v_gene: TRBV24-1
d_gene: -
len: 10
j_gene: TRBJ2-7
CDR3aa: ATSDLAGEQY

v_gene: TRBV21-1
d_gene: -
len: 14
j_gene: TRBJ2-7
CDR3aa: ASSTNPGTGDHEQY

v_gene: TRBV24-1
d_gene: TRBD1
len: 11
j_gene: TRBJ2-7
CDR3aa: ATSTGTGYEQY

v_gene: TRBV6-5
d_gene: -
len: 13
j_gene: TRBJ1-1
CDR3aa: ASRGGSAGGTEAF

v_gene: TRBV7-2
d_gene: -
len: 14
j_gene: TRBJ2-7
CDR3aa: ASSPGQTPFPHEQY

v_gene: TRBV19
d_gene: -
len: 11
j_gene: TRBJ2-2
CDR3aa: ASSSHNTGELF

v_gene: TRBV18
d_gene: -
len: 13
j_gene: TRBJ1-5
CDR3aa: ASSPSGYSNQPQH

v_gene: TRBV7-6
d_gene: -
len: 12
j_gene: TRBJ1-3
CDR3aa: ASSWDLSGNTIY

v_gene: TRBV5-1
d_gene: -
len: 10
j_gene: TRBJ2-5
CDR3aa: ASRQPKETQY

v_gene: TRBV4-1
d_gene: -
len: 13
j_gene: TRBJ1-2
CDR3aa: ASSQPEGRYHGYT

v_gene: TRBV7-2
d_gene: -
len: 12
j_gene: TRBJ2-2
CDR3aa: ASSPQGHTGELF